A selection of T cell receptor beta chains follows, all from one sample in a study of cytomegalovirus exposure and HLA in healthy donors. Some clones are missing from TCRdb's copy, which holds only in-frame ones; the method was immunoSEQ multiplex PCR. The table has about 140,000 clones, 82% seen once; the top ten hold 1.9%. The sequenced sample consisted of PBMCs. Every receptor here comes from a woman in her thirties or forties in good health and CMV-seronegative. Both conserved end residues are part of each CDR3.

length: 16
V: TRBV4-1
CDR3: CASSDIPGHATNEQFF

length: 12
V: TRBV5-4
CDR3: CASSLARGAQYF

length: 14
V: TRBV4-3
CDR3: CASSQEGAGDTQYF

length: 17
V: TRBV11-3
CDR3: CASSLGTVTPSYNEQFF

length: 16
V: TRBV4-2
CDR3: CASSQDRGSGAGELFF

length: 15
V: TRBV5-1
CDR3: CASSYYRSKESEQYF

length: 14
V: TRBV11-2
CDR3: CASSLGLYTDTQYF

length: 16
V: TRBV5-1
CDR3: CASSLSGSGGTYEQYF

length: 14
V: TRBV4-3
CDR3: CASSREPAGYEQYF

length: 13
V: TRBV7-8
CDR3: CASSRQGTDTQYF

length: 16
V: TRBV28
CDR3: CASSPPGLAGRYEQYF

length: 12
V: TRBV30
CDR3: CAWNPTDTEAFF

length: 16
V: TRBV10-3
CDR3: CAISESGDRESQPQHF

length: 13
V: TRBV19
CDR3: CASSKLGGTEAFF

length: 15
V: TRBV27
CDR3: CASSLNLRGTDGYTF

length: 14
V: TRBV11-2
CDR3: CASSLARRNYGYTF

length: 16
V: TRBV4-2
CDR3: CASSQGLAAAPYEQYF

length: 13
V: TRBV18
CDR3: CASSPVSTGEAFF

length: 15
V: TRBV27
CDR3: CASSFPRGIDTEAFF

length: 15
V: TRBV5-1
CDR3: CASSDRTGPNTEAFF

length: 14
V: TRBV7-3
CDR3: CASSLMSGSYEQYF

length: 14
V: TRBV2
CDR3: CASRAPEGNTEAFF

length: 14
V: TRBV5-4
CDR3: CASSSTDSPYEQYF

length: 15
V: TRBV7-2
CDR3: CASSPEGLGGYEQYF

length: 15
V: TRBV5-1
CDR3: CASSPGQGLYNEQFF

length: 15
V: TRBV6-1
CDR3: CASSERQGRGEKLFF

length: 13
V: TRBV5-1
CDR3: CASSLFDSTEAFF

length: 15
V: TRBV7-2
CDR3: CASSPELQGFNGYTF

length: 15
V: TRBV5-1
CDR3: CASSLPLTGDTEAFF

length: 14
V: TRBV2
CDR3: CASKSTGPNYGYTF